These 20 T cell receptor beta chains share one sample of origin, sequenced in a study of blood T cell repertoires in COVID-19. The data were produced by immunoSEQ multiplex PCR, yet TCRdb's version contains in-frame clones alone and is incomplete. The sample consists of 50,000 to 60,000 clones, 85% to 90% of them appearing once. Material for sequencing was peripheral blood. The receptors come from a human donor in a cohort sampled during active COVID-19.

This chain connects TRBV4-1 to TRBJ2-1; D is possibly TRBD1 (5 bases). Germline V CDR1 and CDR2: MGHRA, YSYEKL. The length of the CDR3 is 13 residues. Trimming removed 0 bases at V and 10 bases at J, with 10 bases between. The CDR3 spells CASSQEGLGEQFF. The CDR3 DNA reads TGCGCCAGCAGCCAAGAGGGGCTAGGGGAGCAGTTCTTC.

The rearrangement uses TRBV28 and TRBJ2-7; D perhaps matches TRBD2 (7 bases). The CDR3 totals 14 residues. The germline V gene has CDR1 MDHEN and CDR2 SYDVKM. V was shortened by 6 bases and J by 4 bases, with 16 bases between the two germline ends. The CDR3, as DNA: TGTGCCAGCAGCCCGGGGGGCGCGGTTTACGAGCAGTACTTC. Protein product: CASSPGGAVYEQYF.

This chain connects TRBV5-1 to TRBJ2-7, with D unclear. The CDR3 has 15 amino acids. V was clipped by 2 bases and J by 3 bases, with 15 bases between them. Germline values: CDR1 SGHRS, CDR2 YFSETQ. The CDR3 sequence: CASSFVQDKNYEQYF. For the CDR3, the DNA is TGCGCCAGCAGCTTTGTTCAGGATAAGAACTACGAGCAGTACTTC.

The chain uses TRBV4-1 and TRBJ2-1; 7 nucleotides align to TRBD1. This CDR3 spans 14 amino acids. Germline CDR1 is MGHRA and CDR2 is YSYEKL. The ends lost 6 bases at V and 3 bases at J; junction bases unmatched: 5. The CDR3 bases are TGCGCCAGCAGTTTGAGACAGGGCTACAATGAGCAGTTCTTC. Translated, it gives CASSLRQGYNEQFF.

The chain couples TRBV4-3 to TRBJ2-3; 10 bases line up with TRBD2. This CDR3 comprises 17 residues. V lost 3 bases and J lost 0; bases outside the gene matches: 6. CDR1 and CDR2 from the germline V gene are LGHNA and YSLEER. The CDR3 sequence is CASSQALAGGSTDTQYF. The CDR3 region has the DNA TGCGCCAGCAGCCAGGCCTTAGCGGGAGGAAGCACAGATACGCAGTATTTT.

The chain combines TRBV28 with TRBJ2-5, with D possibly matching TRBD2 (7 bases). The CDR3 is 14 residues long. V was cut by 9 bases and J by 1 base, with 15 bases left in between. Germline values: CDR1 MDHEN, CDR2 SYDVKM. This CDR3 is CARLIGGAQETQYF. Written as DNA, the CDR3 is TGTGCCAGATTGATAGGGGGGGCCCAAGAGACCCAGTACTTC.

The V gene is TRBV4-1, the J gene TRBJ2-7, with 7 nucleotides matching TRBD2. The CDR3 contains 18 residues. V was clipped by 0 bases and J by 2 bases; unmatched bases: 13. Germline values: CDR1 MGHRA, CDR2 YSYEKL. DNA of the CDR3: TGCGCCAGCAGCCAAGAGCCCTCGGGCGGGAGTTGGGCCTACGAGCAGTACGTC. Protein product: CASSQEPSGGSWAYEQYV.

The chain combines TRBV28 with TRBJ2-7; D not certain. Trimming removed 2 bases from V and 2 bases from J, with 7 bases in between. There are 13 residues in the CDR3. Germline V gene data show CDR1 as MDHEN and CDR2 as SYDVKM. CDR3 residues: CASSLAVTYEQYF. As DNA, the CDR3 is TGTGCCAGCAGTTTAGCGGTAACCTACGAGCAGTACTTC.

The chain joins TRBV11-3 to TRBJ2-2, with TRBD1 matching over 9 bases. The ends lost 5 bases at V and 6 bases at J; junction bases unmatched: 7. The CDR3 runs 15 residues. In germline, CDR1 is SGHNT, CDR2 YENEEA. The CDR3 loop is CASSGGTGRSGELFF. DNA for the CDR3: TGTGCCAGCAGCGGCGGGACAGGGCGATCCGGGGAGCTGTTTTTT.

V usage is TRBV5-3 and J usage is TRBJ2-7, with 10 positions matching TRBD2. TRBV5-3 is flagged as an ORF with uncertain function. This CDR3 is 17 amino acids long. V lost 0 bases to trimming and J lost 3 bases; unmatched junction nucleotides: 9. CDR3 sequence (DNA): TGTGCCAGAAGCTTGGTGTCCCTAGCGGGAGATTTCTACGAGCAGTACGTC. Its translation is CARSLVSLAGDFYEQYV.

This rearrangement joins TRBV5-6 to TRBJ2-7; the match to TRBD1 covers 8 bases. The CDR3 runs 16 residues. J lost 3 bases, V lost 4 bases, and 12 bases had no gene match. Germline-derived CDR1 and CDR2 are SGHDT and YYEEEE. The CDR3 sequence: CASSRKLTQGDYEQYF. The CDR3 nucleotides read TGTGCCAGCAGCCGGAAACTCACACAGGGGGACTACGAGCAGTACTTC.

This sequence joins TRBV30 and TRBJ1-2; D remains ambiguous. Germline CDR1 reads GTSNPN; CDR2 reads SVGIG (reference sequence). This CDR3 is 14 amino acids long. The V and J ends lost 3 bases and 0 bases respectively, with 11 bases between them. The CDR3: CAWRKWEANYGYTF. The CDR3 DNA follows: TGTGCCTGGAGGAAGTGGGAGGCTAACTATGGCTACACCTTC. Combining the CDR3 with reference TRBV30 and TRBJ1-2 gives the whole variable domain SQTIHQWPATLVQPVGSPLSLECTVEGTSNPNLYWYRQAAGRGLQLLFYSVGIGQISSEVPQNLSASRPQDRQFILSSKKLLLSDSGFYLCAWRKWEANYGYTFGSGTRLTVV.

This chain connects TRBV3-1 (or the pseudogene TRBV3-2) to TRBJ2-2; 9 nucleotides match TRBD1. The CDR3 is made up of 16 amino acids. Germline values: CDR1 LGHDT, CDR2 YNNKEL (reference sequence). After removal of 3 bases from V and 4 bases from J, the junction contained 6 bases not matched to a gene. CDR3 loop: CASSHSGTGSTGELFF. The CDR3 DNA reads TGTGCCAGCAGCCACTCCGGGACAGGGTCCACCGGGGAGCTGTTTTTT.

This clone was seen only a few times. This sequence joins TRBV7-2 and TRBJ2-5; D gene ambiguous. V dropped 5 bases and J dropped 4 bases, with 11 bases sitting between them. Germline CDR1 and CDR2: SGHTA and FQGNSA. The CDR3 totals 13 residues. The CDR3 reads CASSPVRSETQYF. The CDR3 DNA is TGTGCCAGCAGCCCCGTTCGTTCAGAGACCCAGTACTTC.

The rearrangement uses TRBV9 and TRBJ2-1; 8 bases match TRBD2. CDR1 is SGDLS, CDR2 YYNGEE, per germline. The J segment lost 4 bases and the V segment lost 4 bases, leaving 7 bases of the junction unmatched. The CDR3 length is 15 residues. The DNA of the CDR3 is TGTGCCAGCAGCAGCGGCGGGGGGTTATACAATGAGCAGTTCTTC. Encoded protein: CASSSGGGLYNEQFF.

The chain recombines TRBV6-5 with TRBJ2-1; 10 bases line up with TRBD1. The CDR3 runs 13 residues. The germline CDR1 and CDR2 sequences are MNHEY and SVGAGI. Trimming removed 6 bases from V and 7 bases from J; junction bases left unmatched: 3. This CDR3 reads CASRRQGANEQFF. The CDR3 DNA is TGTGCCAGCAGGCGACAGGGGGCGAATGAGCAGTTCTTC.

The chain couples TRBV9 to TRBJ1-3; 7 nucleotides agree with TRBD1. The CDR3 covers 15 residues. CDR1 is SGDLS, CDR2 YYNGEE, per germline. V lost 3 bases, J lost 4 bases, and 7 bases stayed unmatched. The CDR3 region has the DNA TGTGCCAGCAGCGCCACGCAGGGGGAAGGAAACACCATATATTTT. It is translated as CASSATQGEGNTIYF.

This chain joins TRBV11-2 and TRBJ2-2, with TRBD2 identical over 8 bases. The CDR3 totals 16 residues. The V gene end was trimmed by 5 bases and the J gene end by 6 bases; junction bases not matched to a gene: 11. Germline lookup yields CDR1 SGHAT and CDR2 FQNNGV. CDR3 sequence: CASSPGLEGGAGELFF. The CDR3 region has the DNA TGTGCCAGCAGCCCGGGACTAGAGGGTGGGGCCGGGGAGCTGTTTTTT.

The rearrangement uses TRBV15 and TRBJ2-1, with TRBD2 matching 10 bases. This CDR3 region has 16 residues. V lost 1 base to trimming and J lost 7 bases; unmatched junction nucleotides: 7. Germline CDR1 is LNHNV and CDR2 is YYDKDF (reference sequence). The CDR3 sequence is CATSRASGGARNEQFF. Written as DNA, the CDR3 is TGTGCCACCAGCAGAGCGAGCGGGGGGGCAAGGAATGAGCAGTTCTTC.

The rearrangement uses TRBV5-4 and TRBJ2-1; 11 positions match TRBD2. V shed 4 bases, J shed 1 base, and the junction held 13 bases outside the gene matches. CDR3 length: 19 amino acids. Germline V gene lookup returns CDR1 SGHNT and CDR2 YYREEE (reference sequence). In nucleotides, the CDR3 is TGTGCCAGCAGCCCATCCGGTGGTAGCGGGAGGGGGTCCTACAATGAGCAGTTCTTC. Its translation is CASSPSGGSGRGSYNEQFF.